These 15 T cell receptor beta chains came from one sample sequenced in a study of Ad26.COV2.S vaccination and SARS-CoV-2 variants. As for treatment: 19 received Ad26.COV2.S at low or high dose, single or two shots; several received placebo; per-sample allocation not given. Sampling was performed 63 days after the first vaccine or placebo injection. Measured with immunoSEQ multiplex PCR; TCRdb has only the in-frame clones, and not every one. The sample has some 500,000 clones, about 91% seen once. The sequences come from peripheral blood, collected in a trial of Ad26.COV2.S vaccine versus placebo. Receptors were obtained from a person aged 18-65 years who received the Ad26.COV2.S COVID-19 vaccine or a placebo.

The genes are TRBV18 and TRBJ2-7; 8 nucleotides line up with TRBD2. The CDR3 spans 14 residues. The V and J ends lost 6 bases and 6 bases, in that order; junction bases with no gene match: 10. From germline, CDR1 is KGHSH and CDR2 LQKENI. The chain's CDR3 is CASSGGALFGEQYF. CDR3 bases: TGTGCCAGCTCCGGGGGGGCCCTTTTTGGCGAGCAGTACTTC.

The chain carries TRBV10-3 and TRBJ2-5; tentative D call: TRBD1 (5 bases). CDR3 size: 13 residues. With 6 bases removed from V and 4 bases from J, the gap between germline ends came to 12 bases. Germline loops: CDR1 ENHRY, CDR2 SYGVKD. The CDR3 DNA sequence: TGTGCCATCAGGGCAGGGAACGGAGAGACCCAGTACTTC. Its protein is CAIRAGNGETQYF.

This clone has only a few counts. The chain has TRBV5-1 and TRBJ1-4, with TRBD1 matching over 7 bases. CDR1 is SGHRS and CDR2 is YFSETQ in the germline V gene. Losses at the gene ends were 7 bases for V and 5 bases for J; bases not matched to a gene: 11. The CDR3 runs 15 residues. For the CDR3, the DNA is TGCGCCAGCCGACCTACAGGGGCGTTAAATGAAAAACTGTTTTTT. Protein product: CASRPTGALNEKLFF.

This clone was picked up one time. The CDR3 DNA sequence: TGTGCCACCAGTGATTCCGCGGGGGGCGACAATGAGCAGTTCTTC. This translates into CATSDSAGGDNEQFF. This chain joins TRBV24-1 and TRBJ2-1; the match to TRBD2 covers 8 bases. V shed 2 bases and J 5 bases; nucleotides not matched to a gene: 4. The germline gives CDR1 KGHDR, CDR2 SFDVKD. The CDR3 spans 15 residues.

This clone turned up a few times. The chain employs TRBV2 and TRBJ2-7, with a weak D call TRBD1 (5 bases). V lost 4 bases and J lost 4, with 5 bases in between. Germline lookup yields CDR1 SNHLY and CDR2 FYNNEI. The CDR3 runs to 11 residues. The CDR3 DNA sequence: TGTGCCAGCAGTGGGACATACGAGCAGTACGTC. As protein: CASSGTYEQYV.

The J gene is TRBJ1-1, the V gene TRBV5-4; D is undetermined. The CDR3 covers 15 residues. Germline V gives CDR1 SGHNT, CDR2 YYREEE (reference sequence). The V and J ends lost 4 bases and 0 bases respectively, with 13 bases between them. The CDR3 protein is CASSRKAPMNTEAFF. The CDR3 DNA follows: TGTGCCAGCAGCCGGAAGGCTCCTATGAACACTGAAGCTTTCTTT. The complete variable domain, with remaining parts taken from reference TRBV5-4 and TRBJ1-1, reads ETGVTQSPTHLIKTRGQQVTLRCSSQSGHNTVSWYQQALGQGPQFIFQYYREEENGRGNFPPRFSGLQFPNYSSELNVNALELDDSALYLCASSRKAPMNTEAFFGQGTRLTVV.

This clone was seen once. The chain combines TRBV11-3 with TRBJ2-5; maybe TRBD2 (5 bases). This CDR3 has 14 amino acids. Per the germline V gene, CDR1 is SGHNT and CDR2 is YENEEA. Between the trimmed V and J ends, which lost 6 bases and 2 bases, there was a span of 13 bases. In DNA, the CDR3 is TGTGCCAGCAGGGGATACCGGGGACAAGAGACCCAGTACTTC. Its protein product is CASRGYRGQETQYF.

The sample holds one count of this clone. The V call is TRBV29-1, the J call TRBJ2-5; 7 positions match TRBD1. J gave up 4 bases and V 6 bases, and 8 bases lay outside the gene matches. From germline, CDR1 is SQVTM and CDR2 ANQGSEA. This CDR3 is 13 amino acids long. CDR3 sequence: CSVIRGILETQYF. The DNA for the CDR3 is TGCAGCGTCATCAGGGGGATTTTAGAGACCCAGTACTTC. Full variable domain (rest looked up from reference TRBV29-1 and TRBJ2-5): SAVISQKPSRDICQRGTSLTIQCQVDSQVTMMFWYRQQPGQSLTLIATANQGSEATYESGFVIDKFPISRPNLTFSTLTVSNMSPEDSSIYLCSVIRGILETQYFGPGTRLLVL.

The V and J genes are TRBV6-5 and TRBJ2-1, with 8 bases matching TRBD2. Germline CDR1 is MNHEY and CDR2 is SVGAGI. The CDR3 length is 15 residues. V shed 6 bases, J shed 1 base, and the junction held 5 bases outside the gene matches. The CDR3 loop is CASSFIAGSYNEQFF. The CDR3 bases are TGTGCCAGCAGCTTCATAGCGGGATCCTACAATGAGCAGTTCTTC.

CDR3 DNA: TGCGCCAGCAGCTTCTCCAGGATTGGCACAGATACGCAGTATTTT. Protein product: CASSFSRIGTDTQYF. The chain joins TRBV5-1 to TRBJ2-3; no definite D call. V was clipped by 2 bases and J by 1 base, with 11 bases between them. Germline assignment: CDR1 SGHRS and CDR2 YFSETQ. The CDR3 is 15 amino acids.

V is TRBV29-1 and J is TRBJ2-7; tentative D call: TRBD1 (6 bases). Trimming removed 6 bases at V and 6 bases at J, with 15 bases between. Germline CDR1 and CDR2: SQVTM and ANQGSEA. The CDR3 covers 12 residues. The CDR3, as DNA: TGCAGCGTGGTTACAGGGAGCTCCGAGCAGTACGTC. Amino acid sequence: CSVVTGSSEQYV.

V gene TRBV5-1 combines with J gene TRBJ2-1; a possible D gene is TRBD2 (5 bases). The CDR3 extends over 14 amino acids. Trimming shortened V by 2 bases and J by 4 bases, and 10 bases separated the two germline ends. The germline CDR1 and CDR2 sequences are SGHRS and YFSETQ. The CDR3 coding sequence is TGCGCCAGCAGCTTCGAGGGTCCATACAATGAGCAGTTCTTC. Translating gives CASSFEGPYNEQFF. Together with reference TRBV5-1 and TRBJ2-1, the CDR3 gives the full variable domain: KAGVTQTPRYLIKTRGQQVTLSCSPISGHRSVSWYQQTPGQGLQFLFEYFSETQRNKGNFPGRFSGRQFSNSRSEMNVSTLELGDSALYLCASSFEGPYNEQFFGPGTRLTVL.

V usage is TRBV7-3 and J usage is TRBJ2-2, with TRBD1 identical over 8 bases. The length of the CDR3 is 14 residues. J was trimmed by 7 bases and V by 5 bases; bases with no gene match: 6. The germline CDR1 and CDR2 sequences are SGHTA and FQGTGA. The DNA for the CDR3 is TGTGCCAGCAGCACCCAGGGGGCTGGCGGGGAGCTGTTTTTT. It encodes CASSTQGAGGELFF. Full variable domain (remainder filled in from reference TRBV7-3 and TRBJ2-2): GAGVSQTPSNKVTEKGKYVELRCDPISGHTALYWYRQSLGQGPEFLIYFQGTGAADDSGLPNDRFFAVRPEGSVSTLKIQRTERGDSAVYLCASSTQGAGGELFFGEGSRLTVL.

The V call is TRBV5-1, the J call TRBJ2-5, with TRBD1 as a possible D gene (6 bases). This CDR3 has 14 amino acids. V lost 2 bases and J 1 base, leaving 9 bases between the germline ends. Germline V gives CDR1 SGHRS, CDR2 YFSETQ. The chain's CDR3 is CASSFTGSQETQYF. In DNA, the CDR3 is TGCGCCAGCAGCTTCACAGGGAGCCAAGAGACCCAGTACTTC.

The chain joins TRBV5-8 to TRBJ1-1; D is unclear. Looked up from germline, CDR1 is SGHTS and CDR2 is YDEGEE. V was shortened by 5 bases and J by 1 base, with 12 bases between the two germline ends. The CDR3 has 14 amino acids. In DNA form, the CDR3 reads TGTGCCAGCAGACCGTCCTTTAGGAACACTGAAGCTTTCTTT. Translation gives CASRPSFRNTEAFF.